Below are 14 T cell receptor beta chains sequenced from a single sample in a study of T cell repertoires in cytomegalovirus infection. Antigens of these TCRs are unknown. From the reads, TCRdb called clonotypes with MiXCR, one entry per CDR3 protein. The table has some 560,000 distinct CDR3 sequences, about 40% seen once. Specimen: cultured PBMCs, collected from culture after CMV antigen stimulation. The receptors derive from a human donor in good health (CMV status not recorded). Some clones in this sample may be carry-over from other donors' samples.

The CDR3 is CASSLIAGGLRAFF. CDR3 nucleotides: TGTGCCAGCAGTTTAATTGCCGGGGGTCTTAGGGCTTTCTTT. The chain combines TRBV27 with TRBJ1-1, with D perhaps TRBD1 (5 bases). Between the trimmed V and J ends, which lost 2 bases and 11 bases, there was a span of 18 bases. The CDR3 contains 14 residues. Germline V lookup: CDR1 MNHEY, CDR2 SMNVEV (reference sequence).

The CDR3 sequence is CSARRPNTGELFF. The CDR3 DNA reads TGCAGTGCTAGGCGGCCAAACACCGGGGAGCTGTTTTTT. The V call is TRBV20-1, the J call TRBJ2-2; D is unresolved. Germline CDR1 DFQATT, CDR2 SNEGSKA (reference sequence). Trimming cost V 3 bases and J 2 bases, with 7 bases left between them. The CDR3 runs 13 residues.

The V call is TRBV20-1, the J call TRBJ2-7, with TRBD2 matching over 13 bases. This CDR3 is built from 14 residues. V trimming: 6 bases; J trimming: 1 base; junction bases outside the gene matches: 3. Germline loops: CDR1 DFQATT, CDR2 SNEGSKA (reference sequence). CDR3 protein: CSAPTSGGSYEQYF. The CDR3 region has the DNA TGCAGTGCCCCGACTAGCGGGGGGTCCTACGAGCAGTACTTC.

The chain couples TRBV19 to TRBJ2-1; TRBD2 matches at 9 bases. Germline V gene lookup returns CDR1 LNHDA and CDR2 SQIVND (reference sequence). Trimming at V came to 7 bases and at J to 4 bases, leaving 11 bases not matched to a gene. The CDR3 has 16 residues. The CDR3 sequence is CASTPRAGGLYNEQFF. CDR3 DNA: TGTGCCAGTACTCCCCGGGCGGGAGGGCTATACAATGAGCAGTTCTTC.

CDR3 amino acids: CASSFDSYGYTF. CDR3 bases: TGTGCCAGCAGTTTCGACAGCTATGGCTACACCTTC. This chain links TRBV12-3 or TRBV12-4 with TRBJ1-2; D perhaps matches TRBD1 (5 bases). The CDR3 loop spans 12 amino acids. V gave up 3 bases and J gave up 4 bases, with 6 bases separating them.

The table lists this clonotype with a few counts. The chain recombines TRBV7-8 with TRBJ2-3; 8 bases are a match to TRBD2. CDR1 is SGHVS and CDR2 is FQNEAQ in the germline V gene. CDR3 length equals 17 residues. V lost 2 bases to trimming and J lost 10 bases; unmatched junction nucleotides: 17. Here the CDR3 reads CASSLTWQTSVVRSQYF. CDR3 coding DNA: TGTGCCAGCAGCTTAACATGGCAGACTAGCGTGGTTCGATCGCAGTATTTT.

The rearrangement links TRBV15 to TRBJ1-6, with a weak D call TRBD1 (6 bases). Germline values: CDR1 LNHNV, CDR2 YYDKDF (reference sequence). The CDR3 totals 17 residues. The V end lost 0 bases, the J end lost 9 bases, and 18 bases lay between the germline ends. The CDR3 bases are TGTGCCACCAGCAGAGATAAAGGGGGGCTAATTATTTCACCCCTCCACTTT. Translating it yields CATSRDKGGLIISPLHF.

This clonotype has only a few counts. The chain has TRBV28 and TRBJ2-7; TRBD1 aligns across 7 bases. J lost 6 bases, V lost 6 bases, and 5 bases had no gene match. The CDR3 is 12 amino acids. Germline assignment: CDR1 MDHEN and CDR2 SYDVKM. The CDR3 loop is CASRTGSREQYF. CDR3 nucleotide sequence: TGTGCCAGCAGGACAGGGTCCCGCGAGCAGTACTTC.

This clonotype has only a few counts. The chain carries TRBV28 and TRBJ1-5, with unresolved D. The germline V and J ends were trimmed by 3 bases and 5 bases, with 11 bases remaining between them. This CDR3 is built from 14 residues. The germline CDR1 and CDR2 sequences are MDHEN and SYDVKM. This CDR3 reads CASSLMLPDQPQHF. The CDR3 DNA reads as TGTGCCAGCAGTTTGATGTTGCCGGATCAGCCCCAGCATTTT.

The V and J genes are TRBV7-2 and TRBJ1-1, with D possibly being TRBD1 (6 bases). This CDR3 contains 16 residues. V was clipped by 5 bases and J by 0 bases, with 16 bases between them. Germline V gene lookup returns CDR1 SGHTA and CDR2 FQGNSA. DNA of the CDR3: TGTGCCAGCAGCCTGGACAGTATCTTTATGAACACTGAAGCTTTCTTT. This gives the protein CASSLDSIFMNTEAFF.

The gene calls are TRBV12-3 or TRBV12-4 and TRBJ2-3; D ambiguous. With 6 bases removed from V and 10 bases from J, the gap between germline ends came to 14 bases. This CDR3 is 12 amino acids long. The DNA for the CDR3 is TGTGCCAGCAGCCTCGAAGAAGGTTCGCAGTATTTT. As protein: CASSLEEGSQYF.

This clonotype has ten or more counts. The CDR3 DNA sequence: TGTGCCAGCAGCTTAAAGGAGCGGGCTAACTATGGCTACACCTTC. Its protein is CASSLKERANYGYTF. The gene calls are TRBV7-6 and TRBJ1-2; no firm D call. The CDR3 is 15 residues long. Germline CDR1 SGHVS, CDR2 FNYEAQ. V was clipped by 2 bases and J by 0 bases, with 10 bases between them.

The chain couples TRBV7-2 to TRBJ2-1; TRBD2 agrees at 12 bases. Germline V gene sequence: CDR1 SGHTA, CDR2 FQGNSA. Trimming cost V 5 bases and J 7 bases; bases outside gene matches: 6. The CDR3 is 15 amino acids. The CDR3 loop reads CASSPRLAGENEQFF. The CDR3 DNA follows: TGTGCCAGCAGCCCCAGACTAGCGGGAGAAAATGAGCAGTTCTTC.

This clonotype came up a few times. This sequence joins TRBV11-2 and TRBJ1-2; possible D gene TRBD1, 6 bases. CDR1 is SGHAT, CDR2 FQNNGV, per germline. Deletions cut 5 bases from V and 7 bases from J, with 11 bases between. CDR3 length: 12 residues. This CDR3 reads CASSLGTFGYTF. The CDR3 nucleotides read TGTGCCAGCAGCCTCGGGACATTTGGCTACACCTTC.